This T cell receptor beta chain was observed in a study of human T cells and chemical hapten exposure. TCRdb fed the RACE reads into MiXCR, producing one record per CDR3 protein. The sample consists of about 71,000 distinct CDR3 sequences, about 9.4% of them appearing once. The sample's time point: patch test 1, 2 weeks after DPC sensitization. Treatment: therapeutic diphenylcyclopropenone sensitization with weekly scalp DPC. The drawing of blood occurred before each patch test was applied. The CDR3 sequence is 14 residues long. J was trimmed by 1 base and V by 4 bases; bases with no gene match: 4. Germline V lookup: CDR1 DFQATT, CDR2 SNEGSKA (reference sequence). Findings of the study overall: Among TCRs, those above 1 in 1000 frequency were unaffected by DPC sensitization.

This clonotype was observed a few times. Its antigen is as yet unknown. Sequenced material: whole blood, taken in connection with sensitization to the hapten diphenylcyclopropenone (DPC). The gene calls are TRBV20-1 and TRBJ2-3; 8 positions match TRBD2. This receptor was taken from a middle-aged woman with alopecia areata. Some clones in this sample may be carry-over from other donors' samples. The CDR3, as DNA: TGCAGTGCTACGGGGGGGCTTGGCACAGATACGCAGTATTTT. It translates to CSATGGLGTDTQYF.